What follows describes a single T cell receptor (beta chain). The data belong to a study of tumor and adjacent non-tumor tissue in lung cancer. On the study more broadly: Aged roughly 31 to 85 years, patients included fewer than 11 men and five or six women with stage I to III disease.

The CDR3 extends over 16 amino acids. V was pared by 5 bases and J by 3 bases, with 9 bases of the junction left unmatched. The germline V gene has CDR1 SEHNR and CDR2 FQNEAQ (reference sequence). Three rounds of nested PCR, following a modified ARM-PCR protocol, produced the TCRbeta library. MiXCR, run by TCRdb on the multiplex PCR reads, gives a single entry per CDR3 protein. The sample includes roughly 150,000 distinct CDR3 sequences, approximately 64% seen only once; the top ten take 18%. RNA was extracted from bulk tissue without any cell sorting. The chain links TRBV7-9 to TRBJ2-1, with 8 bases identical to TRBD1. Sequencing was done on a sample of lung tumor tissue. The origin of this receptor is a man aged 55-75 years with small cell lung cancer. The CDR3 DNA reads as TGTGCCAGCAGCCCTCAGACAGGGGTGAGCTACAATGAGCAGTTCTTC. Protein sequence: CASSPQTGVSYNEQFF.